This is a list of T cell receptor beta chains from one sample in a study of blood T cell repertoires in COVID-19. Assay: immunoSEQ multiplex PCR; the TCRdb copy retains only in-frame clones and omits some. The sample carries roughly 80,000 clones, about 76% recorded once. The sequencing sample was made of peripheral blood. These receptors originate from a man of 80 years or more with acute or convalescent COVID-19. Both conserved end residues are part of each CDR3. D genes are given only for firm matches. Clone size appears in some rows only: once, few, many, or a class for an expanded clone.

J	V	size	D	DNA	CDR3
TRBJ2-1	TRBV30	NA	TRBD2	TGTGCCTGGGATGTGACTAGCGGGATGAGCTCCTACAATGAGCAGTTCTTC	CAWDVTSGMSSYNEQFF
TRBJ2-7	TRBV27	once	TRBD2	TGTGCCAGCAGTCCATTAGCGGGAGAGGACGAGCAGTACTTC	CASSPLAGEDEQYF
TRBJ2-5	TRBV10-3	NA	NA	TGTGCCATCAGCAGGGAACTTCAAGAGACCCAGTACTTC	CAISRELQETQYF
TRBJ1-4	TRBV5-4	NA	TRBD1	TGTGCCAGCAGCAGGACAGGGGGGACAACTAATGAAAAACTGTTTTTT	CASSRTGGTTNEKLFF
TRBJ1-2	TRBV28	NA	TRBD1	TGTGCCAGCAGTTACTATCGGACAGGGGACTACACCTTC	CASSYYRTGDYTF
TRBJ2-7	TRBV6-5	NA	TRBD1	TGTGCCAGCAGTCTCGACAGGGGATTAAACGAGCAGTACTTC	CASSLDRGLNEQYF
TRBJ2-7	TRBV18	once	TRBD1	TGTGCCAGCTCACCAGGGGTAGAGGGGGCAACCTCCTACGAGCAGTACTTC	CASSPGVEGATSYEQYF
TRBJ1-2	TRBV7-9	NA	TRBD1	TGTGCCAGCAGCATACTACAGGGGGGCGGCTATGGCTACACCTTC	CASSILQGGGYGYTF
TRBJ1-4	TRBV5-1	NA	NA	TGCGCCAGCAGCTTGATGGGGGCGGCTGAAAAACTGTTTTTT	CASSLMGAAEKLFF
TRBJ1-2	TRBV27	NA	NA	TGTGCCAGCAGTTTCCAGAGCGGGTCTTCTGGCTACACCTTC	CASSFQSGSSGYTF
TRBJ1-2	TRBV5-1	NA	NA	TGCGCCAGCAGGAGTAACTATGGCTACACCTTC	CASRSNYGYTF
TRBJ2-7	TRBV3-1/TRBV3-2	NA	TRBD2	TGTGCCAGCAGCCTACCTAGAGGCGGGGGATACGAGCAGTACTTC	CASSLPRGGGYEQYF
TRBJ2-7	TRBV27	NA	TRBD2	TGTGCCAGCAGTTCGACGGGACTAGTAGACGAGCAGTACTTC	CASSSTGLVDEQYF
TRBJ2-7	TRBV6-5	NA	TRBD1	TGTGCCAGCAGGGAGAGGACAGGCTCCTACGAGCAGTACTTC	CASRERTGSYEQYF
TRBJ1-4	TRBV27	NA	NA	TGTGCCAGCAGCCCCTGGGGGCGGAATGAAAAACTGTTTTTT	CASSPWGRNEKLFF
TRBJ2-2	TRBV19	NA	NA	TGTGCCAGTACCAATCGCAGGGGCGGTACCACCGGGGAGCTGTTTTTT	CASTNRRGGTTGELFF
TRBJ2-3	TRBV4-2	NA	TRBD2	TGTGCCAGCAGCCTCGCGACACTAGCGGGTACTGATACGCAGTATTTT	CASSLATLAGTDTQYF
TRBJ1-1	TRBV6-5	NA	TRBD1	TGTGCCAGCAGTTACCCCGGGACAGCCCAAGCTTTCTTT	CASSYPGTAQAFF
TRBJ1-2	TRBV27	NA	TRBD1	TGTGCCAGCAGTGTCGACAGGGACGGCTATGGCTACACCTTC	CASSVDRDGYGYTF
TRBJ2-1	TRBV6-2/TRBV6-3	few	TRBD1	TGTGCCAGCAGTTCAACGATGACAGGGTCGGAACAGTTCTTC	CASSSTMTGSEQFF
TRBJ2-3	TRBV18	NA	NA	TGTGCCAGCTCACTAACGGGGACATTCCCCGGTCGAGATACGCAGTATTTT	CASSLTGTFPGRDTQYF
TRBJ1-2	TRBV28	NA	TRBD1	TGTGCCAGCAGTCGAGGACAGGGTTATGGCTACACCTTC	CASSRGQGYGYTF
TRBJ1-5	TRBV28	NA	NA	TGTGCCAGCAGTTTTCTGGCTCCGCAGGGCAATCAGCCCCAGCATTTT	CASSFLAPQGNQPQHF
TRBJ2-1	TRBV18	once	TRBD1	TGTGCCAGCTCACCACGCCGGGACAGGAACAATGAGCAGTTCTTC	CASSPRRDRNNEQFF
TRBJ1-4	TRBV18	NA	NA	TGTGCCAGCTCACCAGGACAGTCAACTAATGAAAAACTGTTTTTT	CASSPGQSTNEKLFF
TRBJ2-1	TRBV11-1	NA	TRBD2	TGTGCCAGCAGCTTAGCGGGAACTAGCGGGAGCCTGGATGAGCAGTTCTTC	CASSLAGTSGSLDEQFF
TRBJ1-3	TRBV7-3	NA	NA	TGTGCCAGCAGCTTATCGTCAGTAGGAAACACCATATATTTT	CASSLSSVGNTIYF
TRBJ2-3	TRBV4-1	NA	TRBD2	TGCGCCAGCAGCCAAGGGACTAGCGGGGGGCGGAGCACAGATACGCAGTATTTT	CASSQGTSGGRSTDTQYF
TRBJ1-6	TRBV3-1/TRBV3-2	NA	TRBD1	TGTGCCAGCAGCCAACAAGGGACAGGGGAATCACCCCTCCACTTT	CASSQQGTGESPLHF
TRBJ2-3	TRBV28	NA	NA	TGTGCCAGCAGTAATATTCAACGGGGCACAGATACGCAGTATTTT	CASSNIQRGTDTQYF
TRBJ2-3	TRBV11-2	NA	TRBD2	TGTGCCAGCAGCTTAGATAGGGCTAGCGGGAGTCCTTTT	CASSLDRASGSPF
TRBJ2-3	TRBV18	few	TRBD2	TGTGCCAGCTCACACTTATTAGCGGGAGCCGCAGATACGCAGTATTTT	CASSHLLAGAADTQYF
TRBJ2-3	TRBV30	NA	TRBD1	TGTGCCTGGCGCCGGGACAGGGTCACAGATACGCAGTATTTT	CAWRRDRVTDTQYF
TRBJ1-3	TRBV7-8	once	NA	TGTGCCAGCAGCTTAGTAGTAGGGCAGGGGAGAAACACCATATATTTT	CASSLVVGQGRNTIYF
TRBJ1-4	TRBV7-2	NA	NA	TGTGCCAGCAGCCTAACAGGGTCGGTTAATGAAAAACTGTTTTTT	CASSLTGSVNEKLFF
TRBJ2-3	TRBV18	NA	NA	TGTGCCAGCTCACCACTAGAAGGGGCCAATTTCCTTGGAGATACGCAGTATTTT	CASSPLEGANFLGDTQYF
TRBJ2-5	TRBV29-1	NA	TRBD2	TGCAGCGTCTTAGGCCCCCATCGCGGGAGGCCCCTCGAGACCCAGTACTTC	CSVLGPHRGRPLETQYF
TRBJ1-6	TRBV5-1	NA	NA	TGCGCCAGCAGTGACGGGAATTCACCCCTCCACTTT	CASSDGNSPLHF
TRBJ2-1	TRBV7-3	few	TRBD2	TGTGCCAGCAGCCCACAAGCTAGCGGGAGTTTCGGTGAGCAGTTCTTC	CASSPQASGSFGEQFF
TRBJ2-7	TRBV19	NA	TRBD2	TGTGCCAGTAGTCTTGGACTAGTCCAGCAGCAGTACTTC	CASSLGLVQQQYF
TRBJ2-1	TRBV7-3	NA	TRBD2	TGTGCCAGCAGCTTAGGACTAGCGGGGTACAATGAGCAGTTCTTC	CASSLGLAGYNEQFF
TRBJ1-2	TRBV30	NA	TRBD1	TGTGCCTGGAGTCGGTCTGGGACAGTTGGTGGCTACACCTTC	CAWSRSGTVGGYTF
TRBJ2-3	TRBV28	NA	NA	TGTGCCAGCAGTTTAGCGGGGCTCTTGCTCAGTAGCCCAGATACGCAGTATTTT	CASSLAGLLLSSPDTQYF
TRBJ2-5	TRBV18	NA	NA	TGTGCCAGCTCTTCAAACAGCGGGACAGGAGAGACCCAGTACTTC	CASSSNSGTGETQYF
TRBJ2-2	TRBV7-2	few	TRBD1	TGTGCCAGCAGCCACACTATATGGACAGGGCTCACCGGGGAGCTGTTTTTT	CASSHTIWTGLTGELFF
TRBJ2-1	TRBV10-2	few	NA	TGCGCCACCGCAAGTAGCGTGAGCTCCTACAATGAGCAGTTCTTC	CATASSVSSYNEQFF
TRBJ2-4	TRBV5-5	NA	NA	TGTGCCAGCAGCACCGAGGCCCGACCTAAAAAATTC	CASSTEARPKKF
TRBJ1-3	TRBV6-5	NA	NA	TGTGCCAGCAGTTACCGGGTCTTCGGAAACACCATATATTTT	CASSYRVFGNTIYF
TRBJ2-2	TRBV7-7	NA	TRBD1	TGTGCTAGCAGCCCCGACAGGGTTGGAGTCACCGGGGAGCTGTTTTTT	CASSPDRVGVTGELFF
TRBJ1-2	TRBV29-1	NA	NA	TGCAGCGCAATCCCTGACAGAGGCGGCGGCTACACCTTC	CSAIPDRGGGYTF
TRBJ1-1	TRBV28	few	TRBD1	TGTGCCAGCAGAGGAGATGGACAGGGGACCCTTCTCGCTGAAGCTTTCTTT	CASRGDGQGTLLAEAFF
TRBJ2-1	TRBV19	NA	TRBD2	TGTGCCAGTAGTAACGGCGGGAGACCCTACAATGAGCAGTTCTTC	CASSNGGRPYNEQFF
TRBJ1-4	TRBV3-1/TRBV3-2	few	NA	TGTGCCAGCAGCCTTCCCGACAGAAGGGAAAAACTGTTTTTT	CASSLPDRREKLFF
TRBJ1-6	TRBV3-1/TRBV3-2	NA	NA	TGTGCCAGCAGCCTGGGGCAGAATAATTCACCCCTCCACTTT	CASSLGQNNSPLHF
TRBJ2-3	TRBV5-1	few	TRBD2	TGCGCCAGCAGCTTGGATAGCGGGGAAGATACGCAGTATTTT	CASSLDSGEDTQYF
TRBJ2-5	TRBV28	NA	TRBD1	TGTGCCAGCAGTTCTGGCCGGGACAGATTAGAGACCCAGTACTTC	CASSSGRDRLETQYF
TRBJ1-4	TRBV25-1	NA	NA	TGTGCCAGTCCAGAACAGAACACTAATGAAAAACTGTTTTTT	CASPEQNTNEKLFF
TRBJ1-5	TRBV29-1	once	TRBD1	TGCAGCGTCCTGGACAGGGTGGGTCAGCCCCAGCATTTT	CSVLDRVGQPQHF